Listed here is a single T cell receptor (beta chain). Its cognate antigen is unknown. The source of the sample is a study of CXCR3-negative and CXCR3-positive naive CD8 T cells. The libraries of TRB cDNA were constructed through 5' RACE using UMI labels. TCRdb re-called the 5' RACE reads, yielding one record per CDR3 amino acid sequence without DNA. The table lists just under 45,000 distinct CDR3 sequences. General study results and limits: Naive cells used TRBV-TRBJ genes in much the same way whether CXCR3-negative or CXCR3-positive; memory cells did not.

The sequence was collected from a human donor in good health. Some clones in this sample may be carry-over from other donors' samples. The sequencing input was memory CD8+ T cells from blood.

The CDR3 sequence: CASSQGQGQKTQYF. This chain uses TRBV6-2 or TRBV6-3 with TRBJ2-5; TCRdb reports TRBD1, a call that lacks DNA to check it against. This CDR3 comprises 14 residues. Per germline, CDR1 MNHEY and CDR2 SVGEGT.